This TCR beta chain derives from a study of T cell responses to AZD1222 COVID-19 vaccine. This clone was seen only a few times. Its antigen is unidentified. Study results and limitations: Baseline seropositivity occurred in only a handful of AZD1222 recipients. Donor demographics were predominantly white British with a female majority; clonal diversity may be underestimated.

Profiled with immunoSEQ multiplex PCR; TCRdb holds only in-frame clones, not every one. The table shows about 130,000 clones, with around 90% occurring only once. This CDR3 region has 20 residues. V lost 0 bases, J lost 5 bases, and 11 bases stayed unmatched. The germline V gene encodes CDR1 SGDLS and CDR2 YYNGEE. This chain links TRBV9 with TRBJ2-1, with 16 bases fitting TRBD2. The sample was peripheral blood, taken on day 0 of AZD1222 vaccination. The TCR comes from an adult in good health. The CDR3 DNA reads TGTGCCAGCAGCGTAGCTAAGGGACTAGCGGGAGGGCCGGGTAACAATGAGCAGTTCTTC. It is translated as CASSVAKGLAGGPGNNEQFF.